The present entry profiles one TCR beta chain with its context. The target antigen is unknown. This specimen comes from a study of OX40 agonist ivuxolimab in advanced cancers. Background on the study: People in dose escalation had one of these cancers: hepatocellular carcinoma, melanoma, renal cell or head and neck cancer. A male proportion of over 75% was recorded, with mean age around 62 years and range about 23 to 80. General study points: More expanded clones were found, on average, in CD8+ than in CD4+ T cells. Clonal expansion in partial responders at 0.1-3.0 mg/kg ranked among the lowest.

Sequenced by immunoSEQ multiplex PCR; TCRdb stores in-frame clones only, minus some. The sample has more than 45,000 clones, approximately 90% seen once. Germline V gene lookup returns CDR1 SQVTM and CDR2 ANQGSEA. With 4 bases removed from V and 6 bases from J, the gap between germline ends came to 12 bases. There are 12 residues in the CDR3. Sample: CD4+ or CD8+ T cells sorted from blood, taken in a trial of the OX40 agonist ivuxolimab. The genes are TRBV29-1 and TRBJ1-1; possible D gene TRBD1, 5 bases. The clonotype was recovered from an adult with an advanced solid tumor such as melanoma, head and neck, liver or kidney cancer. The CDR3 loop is CSVGVGGAEAFF. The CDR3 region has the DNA TGCAGCGTTGGGGTCGGGGGGGCTGAAGCTTTCTTT.